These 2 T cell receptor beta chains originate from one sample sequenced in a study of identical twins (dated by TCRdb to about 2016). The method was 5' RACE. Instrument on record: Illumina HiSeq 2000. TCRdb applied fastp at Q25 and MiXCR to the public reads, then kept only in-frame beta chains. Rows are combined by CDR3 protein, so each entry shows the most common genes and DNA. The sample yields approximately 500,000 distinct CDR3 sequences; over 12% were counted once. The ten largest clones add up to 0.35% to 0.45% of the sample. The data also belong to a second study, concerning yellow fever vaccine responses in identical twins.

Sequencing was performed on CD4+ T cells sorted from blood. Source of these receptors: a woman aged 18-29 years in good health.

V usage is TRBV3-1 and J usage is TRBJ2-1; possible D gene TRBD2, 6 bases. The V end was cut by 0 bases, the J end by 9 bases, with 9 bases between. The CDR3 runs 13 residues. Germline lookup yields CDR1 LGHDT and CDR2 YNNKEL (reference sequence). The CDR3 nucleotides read TGTGCCAGCAGCCAAGAACGACTAGGTGAGCAGTTCTTC. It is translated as CASSQERLGEQFF.

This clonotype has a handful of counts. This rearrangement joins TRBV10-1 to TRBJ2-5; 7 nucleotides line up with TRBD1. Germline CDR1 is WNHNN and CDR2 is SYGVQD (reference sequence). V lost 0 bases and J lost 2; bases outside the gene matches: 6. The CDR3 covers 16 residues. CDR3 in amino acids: CASSESVTGVQETQYF. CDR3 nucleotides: TGCGCCAGCAGTGAGTCCGTAACAGGGGTACAAGAGACCCAGTACTTC.